Sequencing of this TCR beta chain was carried out in a study of blood T cell repertoires in COVID-19. At the level of the study: The samples span acute and convalescent COVID-19 from the United States, Italy and Spain. Nucleic acid was either cDNA or gDNA, and it came from T cells, B-cell-depleted T cells, or PBMCs.

The CDR3 is made up of 15 amino acids. Trimming took 4 bases from V and 7 from J; bases not matched to a gene: 12. Germline CDR1 is SGHAT and CDR2 is FQNNGV. Source study methods: Nucleated cell number was recorded as an estimate derived from reference gene primer amplification. The assay was immunoSEQ multiplex PCR, and TCRdb's table has in-frame clones only and misses some. D and trimming come from the DNA, and the V and J calls and clone size come from that table. Of 50,000 or so clones in the sample, approximately 91% were seen once. The TCR sequence derives from a woman older than 75 with acute or convalescent COVID-19. The rearrangement joins TRBV11-2 to TRBJ2-5; 7 bases are a match to TRBD2. The specimen was peripheral blood. The CDR3 sequence is CASSSPTSRPGTQYF. CDR3 nucleotides: TGTGCCAGCAGCTCTCCGACTAGCCGGCCAGGGACCCAGTACTTC.